This T cell receptor beta chain originates from a study of blood T cell repertoires in COVID-19. The CDR3 runs to 16 residues. Germline CDR1 is SGHDT and CDR2 is YYEEEE. J lost 6 bases, V lost 2 bases, and 10 bases had no gene match. This table comes from immunoSEQ multiplex PCR, and its TCRdb copy is limited to in-frame clones, with some not included. Among about 200,000 clones, about 88% were seen once, and the ten largest hold roughly 10%. The rearrangement joins TRBV5-6 to TRBJ1-2, with 10 positions matching TRBD1. Input material: peripheral blood. The sequence derives from a woman aged 45-60 years with COVID-19, enrolled during active disease. For the CDR3, the DNA is TGTGCCAGCAGCTTACGAATGGGACAGGGGAATAATGGCTACACCTTC. It is translated as CASSLRMGQGNNGYTF.